The source of this T cell receptor beta chain is a study of blood T cell repertoires in COVID-19. About the research overall: From T cells, B-cell-depleted T cells, or PBMCs came the material, which was cDNA or gDNA.

Sequencing used immunoSEQ multiplex PCR; TCRdb keeps in-frame clones, though not all of them. This sample has about 81,000 clones, with about 84% found just once. CDR3 length equals 16 residues. Germline CDR1 reads SGHAT; CDR2 reads FQNNGV. V was pared by 5 bases and J by 4 bases, with 9 bases of the junction left unmatched. Sequencing input: peripheral blood. The V gene is TRBV11-2, the J gene TRBJ2-1; 9 bases are a match to TRBD2. The TCR was taken from a human donor in a cohort sampled during active COVID-19. The CDR3 is CASSPSTSGPYNEQFF. The CDR3 nucleotides read TGTGCCAGCAGCCCCTCGACTAGCGGACCGTACAATGAGCAGTTCTTC.